This T cell receptor beta chain was recovered during a study of blood T cell repertoires in COVID-19. Study context: Samples came from the United States, Italy and Spain, spanning acute and convalescent COVID-19. T cells, B-cell-depleted T cells, or PBMCs supplied cDNA or gDNA.

V was pared by 0 bases and J by 4 bases, with 13 bases between. Germline CDR1 and CDR2: SGHRS and YFSETQ. The CDR3 has 16 amino acids. The sample holds one count of this clone. In the study's own analysis: How many nucleated cells were present was estimated from reference gene primer amplification. The protocol was immunoSEQ multiplex PCR, while the TCRdb copy is restricted to in-frame clones and leaves out a portion. That table furnishes V, J and clone size, whereas the DNA furnished D and trimming. The sample yields about 150,000 clones, more than 75% seen once. The sample taken for sequencing was peripheral blood. The source is a human donor with acute or convalescent COVID-19. The donor label of this sample is uncertain. The chain carries TRBV5-1 and TRBJ2-2, with D tentatively TRBD1 (6 bases). The CDR3 spells CASSLDPGVSTGELFF. For the CDR3, the DNA is TGCGCCAGCAGCTTGGATCCAGGGGTGAGCACCGGGGAGCTGTTTTTT. The full variable domain, rest sourced from reference TRBV5-1 and TRBJ2-2, is KAGVTQTPRYLIKTRGQQVTLSCSPISGHRSVSWYQQTPGQGLQFLFEYFSETQRNKGNFPGRFSGRQFSNSRSEMNVSTLELGDSALYLCASSLDPGVSTGELFFGEGSRLTVL.